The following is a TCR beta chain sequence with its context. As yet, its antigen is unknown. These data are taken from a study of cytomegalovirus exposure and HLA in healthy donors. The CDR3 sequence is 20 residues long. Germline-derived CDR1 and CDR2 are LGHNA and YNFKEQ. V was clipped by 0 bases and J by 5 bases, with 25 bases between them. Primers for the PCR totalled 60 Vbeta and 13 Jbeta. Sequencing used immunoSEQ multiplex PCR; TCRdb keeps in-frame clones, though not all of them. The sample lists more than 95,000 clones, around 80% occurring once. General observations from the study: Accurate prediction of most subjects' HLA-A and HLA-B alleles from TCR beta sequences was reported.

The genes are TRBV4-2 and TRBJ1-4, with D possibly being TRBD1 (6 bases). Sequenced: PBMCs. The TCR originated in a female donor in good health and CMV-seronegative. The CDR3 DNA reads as TGTGCCAGCAGCCAAGATCCCAAGATGTATAGCAGGGGCCAGAATGAAAAACTGTTTTTT. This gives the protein CASSQDPKMYSRGQNEKLFF.